This TCR beta chain emerged from a study of radiotherapy plus CTLA-4 blockade in lung cancer. Study results and caveats: The authors reported that early blood T cell clone dynamics, with interferon-beta, best predicted response. The study found tumor-derived TCR clones expanded in blood after radiotherapy plus ipilimumab.

Trimming removed 1 base from V and 4 bases from J, with 10 bases in between. Per germline, CDR1 MNHEY and CDR2 SVGAGI. This CDR3 has 15 amino acids. Only in-frame clones appear in the TCRdb table, and some are missing; sequencing was by immunoSEQ multiplex PCR. The table lists 34,000 or so clones, around 75% of them singletons. To note about this clone: Its cognate antigen is unknown.

People whose metastatic non-small-cell lung cancer was chemo-refractory got focal radiation along with CTLA-4 blockade by ipilimumab. The TCR was taken from a human donor with non-small cell lung cancer that progressed on radiotherapy plus ipilimumab. The chain couples TRBV6-5 to TRBJ2-2; a possible D gene is TRBD2 (6 bases). The sequencing here drew on peripheral blood, taken from a patient treated with radiotherapy plus ipilimumab. The CDR3 DNA reads as TGTGCCAGCAGTTACTTGGGAGGAAGCACCGGGGAGCTGTTTTTT. As protein: CASSYLGGSTGELFF.